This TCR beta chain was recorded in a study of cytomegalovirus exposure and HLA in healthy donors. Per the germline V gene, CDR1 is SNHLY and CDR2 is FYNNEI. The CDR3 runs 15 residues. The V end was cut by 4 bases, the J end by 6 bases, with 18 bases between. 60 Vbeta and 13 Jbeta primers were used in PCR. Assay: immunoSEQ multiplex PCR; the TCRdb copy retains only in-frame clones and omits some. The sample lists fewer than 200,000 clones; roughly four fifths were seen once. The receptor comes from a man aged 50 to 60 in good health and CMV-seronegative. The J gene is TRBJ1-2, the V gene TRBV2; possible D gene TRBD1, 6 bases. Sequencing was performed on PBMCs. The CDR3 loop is CASSARGRGGNGYTF. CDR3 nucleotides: TGTGCCAGCAGTGCCCGGGGAAGGGGGGGAAATGGCTACACCTTC. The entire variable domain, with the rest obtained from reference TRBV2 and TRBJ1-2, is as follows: EPEVTQTPSHQVTQMGQEVILRCVPISNHLYFYWYRQILGQKVEFLVSFYNNEISEKSEIFDDQFSVERPDGSNFTLKIRSTKLEDSAMYFCASSARGRGGNGYTFGSGTRLTVV.